The 11 T cell receptor beta chains reported below all come from one sample, sequenced in a study of beta chain features in type 1 diabetes. Of the isolated RNA, all was reverse transcribed, and so the sequenced material was expressed TCRB transcripts. Profiling relied on immunoSEQ multiplex PCR, and the TCRdb table lists in-frame clones only, not all of them. The top ten clones hold 0.023% of a sample with 850,000 to 900,000 clones, under 20% of them seen once. The sample was naive CD4+ T cells from blood. These receptors were obtained from a woman under 30 in good health.

This clone was counted a few times. The CDR3 here is CSVEEPGGYGYTF. The CDR3 bases are TGCAGCGTTGAGGAACCCGGCGGCTATGGCTACACCTTC. V usage is TRBV29-1 and J usage is TRBJ1-2; the D is unclear. The CDR3 runs to 13 residues. Germline loops: CDR1 SQVTM, CDR2 ANQGSEA. V lost 3 bases, J lost 4 bases, and 12 bases lay in between.

This chain uses TRBV15 with TRBJ1-4; 9 bases agree with TRBD1. The CDR3 contains 15 residues. V gave up 3 bases and J gave up 8 bases; unmatched junction bases: 7. The germline V gene encodes CDR1 LNHNV and CDR2 YYDKDF (reference sequence). In DNA form, the CDR3 reads TGTGCCACCAGCAGGGGGCTTGGGACAGGGGAAAAACTGTTTTTT. Protein product: CATSRGLGTGEKLFF.

The chain uses TRBV6-5 and TRBJ1-5; D gene uncertain. The CDR3 contains 13 residues. V lost 5 bases, J lost 2 bases, and 7 bases lay in between. Germline V gene lookup returns CDR1 MNHEY and CDR2 SVGAGI. CDR3 residues: CASSRSGNQPQHF. The CDR3 coding sequence is TGTGCCAGCAGTCGCAGCGGCAATCAGCCCCAGCATTTT.

J is TRBJ1-2 and V is TRBV6-1; TRBD1 might be the D (6 bases). From germline, CDR1 is MNHNS and CDR2 SASEGT. Between the trimmed V and J ends, which lost 4 bases and 0 bases, there was a span of 15 bases. The CDR3 has 16 residues. The CDR3 loop is CASSVATGLTNYGYTF. CDR3 DNA: TGTGCCAGCAGTGTCGCCACAGGGCTCACTAACTATGGCTACACCTTC.

This clone was seen only a few times. The genes are TRBV11-3 and TRBJ2-1, with unresolved D. The V end lost 4 bases, the J end lost 5 bases, and 3 bases lay between the germline ends. This CDR3 is built from 11 residues. The germline V gene encodes CDR1 SGHNT and CDR2 YENEEA. The CDR3 here is CASSSNNEQFF. The CDR3 region has the DNA TGTGCCAGCAGCTCAAACAATGAGCAGTTCTTC.

A few counts support this clone. CDR3 sequence: CASSKGTPGEQFF. The DNA for the CDR3 is TGTGCCAGCAGTAAAGGGACTCCGGGGGAGCAGTTCTTC. The chain recombines TRBV28 with TRBJ2-1, with D perhaps matching TRBD2 (6 bases). V was pared by 5 bases and J by 10 bases, with 15 bases between. CDR1 is MDHEN and CDR2 is SYDVKM in the germline V gene. The CDR3 loop spans 13 amino acids. The full variable domain, in which reference TRBV28 and TRBJ2-1 provide the parts outside the CDR3, is DVKVTQSSRYLVKRTGEKVFLECVQDMDHENMFWYRQDPGLGLRLIYFSYDVKMKEKGDIPEGYSVSREKKERFSLILESASTNQTSMYLCASSKGTPGEQFFGPGTRLTVL.

The V and J genes are TRBV7-2 and TRBJ2-5; TRBD2 aligns across 11 bases. Germline trimming cut 5 bases from V and 11 bases from J; bases unmatched to any gene: 13. CDR3 length equals 15 residues. Germline V lookup: CDR1 SGHTA, CDR2 FQGNSA. In nucleotides, the CDR3 is TGTGCCAGCAGCCCCCCAGGCCTAGCGGGAGGTGAGCAGTACTTC. This gives the protein CASSPPGLAGGEQYF.

Turning to this clone: One junction end does not reproduce the germline sequence, and a read error may be involved. This sequence joins TRBV7-9 and TRBJ2-5; D possibly corresponds to TRBD2 (5 bases). The J call is uncertain, as TRBJ2-7 better fits the DNA end. Germline loops: CDR1 SEHNR, CDR2 FQNEAQ (reference sequence). The CDR3 covers 15 residues. CDR3 region: CASSREREADHEQYF. The CDR3 DNA follows: TGCGCCAGCAGCCGGGAACGGGAAGCGGACCACGAGCAGTACTTC.

This clone was seen a handful of times. V is TRBV7-9 and J is TRBJ2-2, with no clear D. The CDR3 spans 14 residues. The ends were cut back, 1 base at V and 1 base at J, with 4 bases in the middle. CDR1 is SEHNR, CDR2 FQNEAQ, per germline (reference sequence). The CDR3 loop reads CASSLDQNTGELFF. CDR3 DNA sequence: TGTGCCAGCAGCTTAGATCAGAACACCGGGGAGCTGTTTTTT.

Only a few counts were recorded for this clone. Other nucleotide sequences from this sample produce the same CDR3. CDR3 region: CASSPGTAYEQYF. The DNA of the CDR3 is TGTGCCAGCAGTCCGGGGACAGCCTACGAGCAGTACTTC. The J gene is TRBJ2-7, the V gene TRBV6-6; 7 bases are a match to TRBD1. Per germline, CDR1 MNHNY and CDR2 SVGAGI (reference sequence). The CDR3 extends over 13 amino acids. V trimming: 5 bases; J trimming: 2 bases; junction bases outside the gene matches: 3.

A few counts support this clone. The CDR3 sequence is CATSRQAGYRVAGYEQYF. CDR3 DNA: TGTGCCACCAGCAGACAAGCGGGGTATCGAGTAGCGGGTTACGAGCAGTACTTC. The V gene is TRBV15, the J gene TRBJ2-7; 7 bases align to TRBD2. The CDR3 is 18 residues long. Trimming removed 2 bases from V and 4 bases from J; junction bases left unmatched: 17. Per the germline V gene, CDR1 is LNHNV and CDR2 is YYDKDF (reference sequence).